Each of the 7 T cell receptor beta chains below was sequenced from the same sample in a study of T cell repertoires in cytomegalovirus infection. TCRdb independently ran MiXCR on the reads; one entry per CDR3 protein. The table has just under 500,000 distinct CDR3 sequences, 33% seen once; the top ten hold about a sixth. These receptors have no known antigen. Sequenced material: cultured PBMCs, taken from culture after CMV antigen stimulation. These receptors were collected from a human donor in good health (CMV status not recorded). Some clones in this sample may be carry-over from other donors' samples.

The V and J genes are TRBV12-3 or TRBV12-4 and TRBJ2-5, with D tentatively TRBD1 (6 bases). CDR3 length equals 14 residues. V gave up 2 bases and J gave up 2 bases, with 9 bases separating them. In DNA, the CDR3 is TGTGCCAGCAGTTTAATCGGACAGCAAGAGACCCAGTACTTC. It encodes CASSLIGQQETQYF.

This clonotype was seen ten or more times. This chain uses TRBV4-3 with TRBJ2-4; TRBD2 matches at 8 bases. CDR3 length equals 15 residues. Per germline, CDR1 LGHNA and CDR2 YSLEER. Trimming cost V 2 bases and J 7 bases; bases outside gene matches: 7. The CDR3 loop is CASSQQRERSNIQYF. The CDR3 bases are TGCGCCAGCAGCCAACAGCGGGAGAGGAGTAACATTCAGTACTTC.

The CDR3: CASSLFSEGEQYF. The CDR3 DNA reads as TGTGCCAGCAGTTTATTTTCGGAGGGGGAGCAGTACTTC. The V gene is TRBV28, the J gene TRBJ2-7, with D perhaps TRBD2 (6 bases). CDR3 size: 13 residues. Looked up from germline, CDR1 is MDHEN and CDR2 is SYDVKM. V was shortened by 1 base and J by 7 bases, with 11 bases between the two germline ends.

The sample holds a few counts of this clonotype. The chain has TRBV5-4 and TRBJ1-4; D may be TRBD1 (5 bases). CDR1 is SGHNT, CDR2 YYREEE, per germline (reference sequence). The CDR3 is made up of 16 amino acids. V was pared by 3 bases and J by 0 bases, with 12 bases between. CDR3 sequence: CASSSGGVATNEKLFF. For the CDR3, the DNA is TGTGCCAGCAGCTCGGGAGGGGTCGCAACTAATGAAAAACTGTTTTTT.

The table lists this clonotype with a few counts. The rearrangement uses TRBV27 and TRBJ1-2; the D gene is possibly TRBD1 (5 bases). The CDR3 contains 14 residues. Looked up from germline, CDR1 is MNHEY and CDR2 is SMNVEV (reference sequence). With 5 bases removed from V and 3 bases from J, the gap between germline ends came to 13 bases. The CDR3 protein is CASSPGRADYGYTF. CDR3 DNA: TGTGCCAGCAGTCCCGGCAGGGCCGACTATGGCTACACCTTC.

This CDR3 reads CASSTSPTEAFF. The DNA of the CDR3 is TGTGCCAGTAGTACGAGTCCAACTGAAGCTTTCTTT. The chain joins TRBV19 to TRBJ1-1; D remains ambiguous. Germline values: CDR1 LNHDA, CDR2 SQIVND (reference sequence). CDR3 length: 12 amino acids. The germline V and J ends were trimmed by 4 bases and 5 bases, with 8 bases remaining between them. The variable domain in full, completed from reference TRBV19 and TRBJ1-1, reads DGGITQSPKYLFRKEGQNVTLSCEQNLNHDAMYWYRQDPGQGLRLIYYSQIVNDFQKGDIAEGYSVSREKKESFPLTVTSAQKNPTAFYLCASSTSPTEAFFGQGTRLTVV.

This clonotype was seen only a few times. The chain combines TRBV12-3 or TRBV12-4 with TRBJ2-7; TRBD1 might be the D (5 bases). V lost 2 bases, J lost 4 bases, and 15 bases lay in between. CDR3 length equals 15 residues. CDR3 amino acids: CASSLSSGIWYEQYF. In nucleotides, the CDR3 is TGTGCCAGCAGTTTAAGTTCAGGGATTTGGTACGAGCAGTACTTC.